By share, the clone carrying this TCR beta chain counts as large. What it binds is not known. TRB rearrangements spanning V, D and J were amplified using mixed TRB-A/B primers. TCRdb reprocessed the multiplex PCR reads via MiXCR and lists one record per CDR3 protein. The table shows roughly 840 distinct CDR3 sequences, with 23% occurring only once. The entry originates in a study of T cell repertoires in aging, cancer and after chemotherapy. Study observations and caveats: Immunological memory after chemotherapy cannot be judged from the repertoire data. Compared with age-matched healthy donors, untreated hematological or solid cancer patients showed higher blood TCR clonality.

The CDR3 runs to 13 residues. The V end was cut by 6 bases, the J end by 5 bases, with 13 bases between. In germline, CDR1 is MNHEY, CDR2 SVGEGT. Peripheral blood genomic DNA, not sorted cells or RNA, was the template. The material sequenced was blood. The TCR sequence derives from a human donor with a blood cancer. V usage is TRBV6-2 or TRBV6-3 and J usage is TRBJ2-5; no definite D call. The CDR3 loop reads CASRAHSRETQYF. The CDR3 DNA reads as TGTGCCAGCAGGGCGCATAGCCGGGAGACCCAGTACTTC.